One sample yielded the 7 T cell receptor beta chains listed below, sequenced in a study of CD8+ T cells in alopecia areata. Alopecia areata patients gave lesional scalp punch biopsies and peripheral blood samples. RNA was isolated and reverse transcribed to cDNA, the sequencing template. The table came from immunoSEQ multiplex PCR; TCRdb's copy has only in-frame clones and leaves some out. The table has approximately 13,000 clones, approximately 61% seen once; the top ten hold approximately 11%. Specimen: skin, collected at week 0. These receptors were obtained from a human donor with alopecia areata.

V is TRBV2 and J is TRBJ2-3; D remains unclear. This CDR3 region has 10 residues. V lost 8 bases, J lost 5 bases, and 5 bases lay in between. The germline V gene encodes CDR1 SNHLY and CDR2 FYNNEI. Here the CDR3 DNA reads TGTGCCAGCGGAGAAGATACGCAGTATTTT. Translating gives CASGEDTQYF.

This chain links TRBV27 with TRBJ2-1; tentative D call: TRBD2 (7 bases). Germline CDR1 is MNHEY and CDR2 is SMNVEV (reference sequence). The V end lost 5 bases, the J end lost 4 bases, and 15 bases lay between the germline ends. The CDR3 loop spans 15 amino acids. Here the CDR3 DNA reads TGTGCCAGCAGTCCCGGGGGGCCTTTTTACAATGAGCAGTTCTTC. Its protein is CASSPGGPFYNEQFF.

The rearrangement joins TRBV11-2 to TRBJ1-2, with D hard to call. CDR3 length: 14 residues. Germline CDR1 SGHAT, CDR2 FQNNGV. Trimming removed 2 bases from V and 3 bases from J, with 10 bases in between. This CDR3 is CASSLSAGHYGYTF. The CDR3 nucleotides are TGTGCCAGCAGCTTAAGTGCCGGCCACTATGGCTACACCTTC. The full variable domain, its missing parts supplied by reference TRBV11-2 and TRBJ1-2, is EAGVAQSPRYKIIEKRQSVAFWCNPISGHATLYWYQQILGQGPKLLIQFQNNGVVDDSQLPKDRFSAERLKGVDSTLKIQPAKLEDSAVYLCASSLSAGHYGYTFGSGTRLTVV.

The genes are TRBV5-6 and TRBJ1-5; D gene uncertain. In germline, CDR1 is SGHDT, CDR2 YYEEEE. This CDR3 has 12 amino acids. Trimming shortened V by 2 bases and J by 0 bases, and 0 bases separated the two germline ends. CDR3: CASSFSNQPQHF. DNA of the CDR3: TGTGCCAGCAGCTTTAGCAATCAGCCCCAGCATTTT.

This clone has just a few counts. The CDR3 region has the DNA TGCGCCAGCAGCTCCCGGGACAGTATGTTCTTC. This encodes CASSSRDSMFF. The chain is built from TRBV5-1 and TRBJ2-1, with 7 nucleotides matching TRBD1. Trimming at V came to 3 bases and at J to 15 bases, leaving 6 bases not matched to a gene. Per germline, CDR1 SGHRS and CDR2 YFSETQ. This CDR3 contains 11 residues.

This rearrangement joins TRBV7-2 to TRBJ2-1; TRBD2 agrees at 10 bases. Germline V gene lookup returns CDR1 SGHTA and CDR2 FQGNSA. The CDR3 consists of 15 residues. Trimming at V came to 3 bases and at J to 9 bases, leaving 8 bases not matched to a gene. CDR3 loop: CASSFPSGGGIEQFF. CDR3 sequence (DNA): TGTGCCAGCAGCTTTCCCAGCGGGGGGGGTATTGAGCAGTTCTTC.

The chain has TRBV7-8 and TRBJ2-7; D unresolved. The CDR3 spans 13 residues. Trimming took off 1 base at V and 5 bases at J, with 9 bases between the two ends. CDR1 and CDR2 (germline): SGHVS, FQNEAQ. CDR3 in DNA: TGTGCCAGCAGCTTAGGTAGGCAGAACGAGCAGTACTTC. Its translation: CASSLGRQNEQYF.